This TCR beta chain was sequenced for a study of lymphopenia after photon versus proton radiotherapy. General study findings and limits: Proton therapy kept repertoires fairly stable, unlike photons, which gained effector/memory cells. After the lymphocyte nadir, photon-treated repertoires showed oligoclonal expansion, especially of CD8+ Temra cells. Survival link was tested only in deceased patients; proton benefit remains a possibility.

With regard to this clone: Its antigen is still unknown.

J was trimmed by 5 bases and V by 3 bases; bases with no gene match: 7. The CDR3 totals 15 residues. Germline V gene sequence: CDR1 KGHSH, CDR2 LQKENI. The data were produced by immunoSEQ multiplex PCR, yet TCRdb's version contains in-frame clones alone and is incomplete. Of 35,000 to 40,000 clones in the sample, more than 75% were seen once. The material sequenced was peripheral blood, taken from a patient treated with photon-based radiotherapy. This receptor was identified in a man aged 45-60 years with gastric cancer. V is TRBV18 and J is TRBJ2-7, with TRBD2 matching over 10 bases. As DNA, the CDR3 is TGTGCCAGCTCACCGCTAGCGGGAGAGGATCACGAGCAGTACTTC. Its translation is CASSPLAGEDHEQYF.